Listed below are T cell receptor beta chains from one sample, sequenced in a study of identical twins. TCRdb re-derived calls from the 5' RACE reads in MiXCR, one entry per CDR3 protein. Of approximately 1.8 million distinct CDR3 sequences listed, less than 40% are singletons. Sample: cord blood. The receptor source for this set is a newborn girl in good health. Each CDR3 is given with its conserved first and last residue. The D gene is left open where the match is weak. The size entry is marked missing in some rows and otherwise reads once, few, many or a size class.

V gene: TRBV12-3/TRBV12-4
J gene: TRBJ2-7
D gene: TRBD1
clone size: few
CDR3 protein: CASSSRQGPKRLDEQYF
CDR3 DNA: TGTGCCAGCAGTTCGAGACAGGGACCGAAGAGATTGGACGAGCAGTACTTC

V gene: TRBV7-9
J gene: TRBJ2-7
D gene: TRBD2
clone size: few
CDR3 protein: CASSYAGREPYEQYF
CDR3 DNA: TGTGCCAGCAGCTACGCAGGGAGGGAGCCTTACGAGCAGTACTTC

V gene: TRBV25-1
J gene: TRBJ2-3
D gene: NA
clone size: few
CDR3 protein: CASERDITDTQYF
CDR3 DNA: TGTGCCAGCGAAAGGGACATCACAGATACGCAGTATTTT

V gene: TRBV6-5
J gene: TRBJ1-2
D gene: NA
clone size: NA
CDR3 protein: CASRTMGYGYTF
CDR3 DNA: TGTGCCAGCAGGACTATGGGATATGGCTACACCTTC

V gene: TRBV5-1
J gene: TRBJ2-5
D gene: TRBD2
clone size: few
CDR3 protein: CASSLESGRYQETQYF
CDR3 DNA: TGCGCCAGCAGCTTGGAAAGCGGGAGGTACCAAGAGACCCAGTACTTC

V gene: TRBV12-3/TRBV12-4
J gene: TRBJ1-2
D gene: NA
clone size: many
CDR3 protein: CASSPSYPPNYGYTF
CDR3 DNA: TGTGCCAGCAGTCCCTCATACCCCCCAAACTATGGCTACACCTTC

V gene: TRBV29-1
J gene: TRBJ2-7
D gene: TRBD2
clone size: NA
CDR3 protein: CSVGQSTSGTVQYF
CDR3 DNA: TGCAGCGTAGGACAGTCGACTAGCGGTACGGTGCAGTACTTC

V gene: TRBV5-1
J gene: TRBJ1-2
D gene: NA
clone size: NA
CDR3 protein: CASSLSDVLYGYTF
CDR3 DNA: TGCGCCAGCAGCTTGTCGGACGTACTCTATGGCTACACCTTC

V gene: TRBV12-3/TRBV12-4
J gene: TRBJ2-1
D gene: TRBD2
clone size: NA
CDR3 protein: CASNPSSGRSYNEQFF
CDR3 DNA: TGTGCCAGCAATCCCTCTAGCGGGAGGTCCTACAATGAGCAGTTCTTC

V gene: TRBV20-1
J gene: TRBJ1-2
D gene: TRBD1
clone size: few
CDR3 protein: CSLGQYYGYTF
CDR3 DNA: TGCAGCCTGGGACAGTACTATGGCTACACCTTC

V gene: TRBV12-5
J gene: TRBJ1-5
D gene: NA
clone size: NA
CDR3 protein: CASGSGFNQPQHF
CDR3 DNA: TGTGCTAGTGGTTCGGGATTCAATCAGCCCCAGCATTTT

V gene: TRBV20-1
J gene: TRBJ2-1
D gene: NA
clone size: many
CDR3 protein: CSASGGLYNEQFF
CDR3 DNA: TGCAGTGCTAGCGGCGGGCTCTACAATGAGCAGTTCTTC

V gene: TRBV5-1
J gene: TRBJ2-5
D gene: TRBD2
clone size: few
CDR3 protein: CASSLRSSGSMVFQETQYF
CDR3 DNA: TGCGCCAGCAGCCTCCGTTCTAGCGGGAGTATGGTCTTCCAAGAGACCCAGTACTTC

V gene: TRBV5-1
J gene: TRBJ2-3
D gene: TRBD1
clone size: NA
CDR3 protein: CASSQGQGPITDTQYF
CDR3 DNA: TGCGCCAGCAGTCAAGGACAGGGGCCTATCACAGATACGCAGTATTTT

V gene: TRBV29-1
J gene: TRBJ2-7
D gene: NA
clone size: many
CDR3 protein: CSVAHGEIYEQYF
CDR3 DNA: TGCAGCGTGGCTCACGGGGAAATCTACGAGCAGTACTTC

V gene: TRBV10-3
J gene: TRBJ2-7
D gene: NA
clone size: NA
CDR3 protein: CAISESKGSSYEQYF
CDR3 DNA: TGTGCCATCAGTGAGTCTAAGGGGAGCTCCTACGAGCAGTACTTC

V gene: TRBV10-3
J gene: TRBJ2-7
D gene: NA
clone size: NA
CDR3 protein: CAISESATTYEQYF
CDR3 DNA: TGTGCCATCAGTGAGTCGGCTACAACCTACGAGCAGTACTTC

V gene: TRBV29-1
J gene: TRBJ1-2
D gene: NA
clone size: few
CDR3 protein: CSVAPGPNYGYTF
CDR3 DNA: TGCAGCGTTGCCCCGGGCCCTAACTATGGCTACACCTTC

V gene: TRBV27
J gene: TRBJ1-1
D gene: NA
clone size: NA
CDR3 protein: CASSSYELKTGWNTGAFF
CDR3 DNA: TGTGCCAGCAGTTCGTACGAGCTCAAGACAGGTTGGAACACTGGAGCTTTCTTT

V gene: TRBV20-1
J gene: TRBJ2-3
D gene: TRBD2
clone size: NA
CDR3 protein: CSARWGGVDTQYF
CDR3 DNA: TGCAGTGCTAGATGGGGGGGAGTAGATACGCAGTATTTT

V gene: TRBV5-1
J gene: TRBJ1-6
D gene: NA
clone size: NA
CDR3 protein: CASSLTGYSDNSPLHF
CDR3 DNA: TGCGCCAGCAGCTTAACAGGGTATTCGGATAATTCACCCCTCCACTTT

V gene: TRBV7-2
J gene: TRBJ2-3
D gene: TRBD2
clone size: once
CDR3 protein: CASSPQAGGYVDTQYF
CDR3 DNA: TGTGCCAGCAGCCCCCAAGCGGGAGGGTATGTGGATACGCAGTATTTT

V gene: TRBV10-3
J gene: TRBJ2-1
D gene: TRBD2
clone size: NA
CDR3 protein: CAVASGRESYNEQFF
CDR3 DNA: TGTGCCGTTGCATCTGGGCGGGAGAGCTACAATGAGCAGTTCTTC

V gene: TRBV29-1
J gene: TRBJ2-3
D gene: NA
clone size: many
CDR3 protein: CSVEPSSTDTQYF
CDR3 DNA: TGCAGCGTTGAACCCTCTAGCACAGATACGCAGTATTTT

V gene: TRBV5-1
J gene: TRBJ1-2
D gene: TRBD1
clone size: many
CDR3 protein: CASSPRTGTYGYTF
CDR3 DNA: TGTGCCAGCAGCCCTCGGACAGGGACCTATGGCTACACCTTC

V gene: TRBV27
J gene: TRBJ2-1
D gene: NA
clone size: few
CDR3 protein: CASSLSGAQYNEQFF
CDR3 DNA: TGTGCCAGCAGTTTATCGGGGGCTCAGTACAATGAGCAGTTCTTC

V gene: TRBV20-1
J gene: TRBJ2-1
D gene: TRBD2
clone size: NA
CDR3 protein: CSAFREGSYNEQFF
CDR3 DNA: TGCAGTGCTTTCAGGGAGGGCTCCTACAATGAGCAGTTCTTC

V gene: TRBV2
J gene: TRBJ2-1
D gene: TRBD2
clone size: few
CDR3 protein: CASLPLAGVPLYNEQFF
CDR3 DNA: TGTGCCAGCCTACCACTAGCGGGAGTTCCTCTCTACAATGAGCAGTTCTTC

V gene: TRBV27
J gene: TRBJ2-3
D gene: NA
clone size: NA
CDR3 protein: CAISPLDTDTQYF
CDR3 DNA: TGTGCCATCAGCCCACTCGACACAGATACGCAGTATTTT